The 2 T cell receptor beta chains listed next were all sequenced from one sample in a study of radiotherapy plus CTLA-4 blockade in lung cancer (dated by TCRdb to the late 2010s). Library preparation employed the immunoSEQ multiplex PCR assay. Sourced from immuneACCESS, this table was stored by TCRdb with only in-frame sequences that have V and J called. A share of the clones is absent; for the studies checked, an unresolved V gene accounts for under half, and the remainder has no known explanation. This sample holds fewer than 35,000 clones; roughly 79% were observed only once. The top ten constitute roughly an eighth of the sample. Sequencing used peripheral blood, obtained from a patient treated with radiotherapy plus ipilimumab. The receptors originated from a human donor with non-small cell lung cancer that progressed on radiotherapy plus ipilimumab.

The CDR3 spells CASSVAPMVAGLVNSPLHF. The DNA of the CDR3 is TGTGCCAGCAGCGTAGCTCCTATGGTTGCGGGATTGGTTAATTCACCCCTCCACTTT. The genes are TRBV9 and TRBJ1-6, with D unresolved. Germline V CDR1 and CDR2: SGDLS, YYNGEE. This CDR3 is 19 amino acids long. Deletions cut 0 bases from V and 6 bases from J, with 22 bases between.

J is TRBJ2-3 and V is TRBV6-1; D not certain. CDR3 size: 12 residues. Germline V gene sequence: CDR1 MNHNS, CDR2 SASEGT. V was cut by 3 bases and J by 1 base, with 2 bases left in between. DNA of the CDR3: TGTGCCAGCAGTGACGGCACAGATACGCAGTATTTT. Its translation: CASSDGTDTQYF.